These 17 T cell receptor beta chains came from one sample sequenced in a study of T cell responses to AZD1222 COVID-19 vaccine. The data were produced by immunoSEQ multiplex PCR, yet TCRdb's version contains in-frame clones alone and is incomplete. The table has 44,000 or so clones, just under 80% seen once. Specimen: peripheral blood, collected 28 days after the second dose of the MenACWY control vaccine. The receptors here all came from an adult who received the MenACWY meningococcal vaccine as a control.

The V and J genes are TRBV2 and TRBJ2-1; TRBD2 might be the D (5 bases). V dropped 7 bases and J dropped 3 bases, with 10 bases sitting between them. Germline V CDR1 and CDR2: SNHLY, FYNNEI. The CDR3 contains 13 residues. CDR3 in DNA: TGTGCCAGCAAGTCTAGCATCTACAATGAGCAGTTCTTC. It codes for CASKSSIYNEQFF.

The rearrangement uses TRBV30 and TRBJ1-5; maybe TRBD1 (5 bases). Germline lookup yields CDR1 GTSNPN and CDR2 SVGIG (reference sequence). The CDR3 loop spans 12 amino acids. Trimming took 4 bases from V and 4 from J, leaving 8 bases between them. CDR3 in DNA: TGTGCCTGGATGTCAGGGAATCAGCCCCAGCATTTT. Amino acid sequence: CAWMSGNQPQHF.

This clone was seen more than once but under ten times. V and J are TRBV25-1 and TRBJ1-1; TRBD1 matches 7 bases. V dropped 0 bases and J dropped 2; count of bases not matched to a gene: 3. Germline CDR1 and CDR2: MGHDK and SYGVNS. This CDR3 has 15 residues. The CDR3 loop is CASSEYGTANTEAFF. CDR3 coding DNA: TGTGCCAGCAGTGAATATGGGACAGCAAACACTGAAGCTTTCTTT.

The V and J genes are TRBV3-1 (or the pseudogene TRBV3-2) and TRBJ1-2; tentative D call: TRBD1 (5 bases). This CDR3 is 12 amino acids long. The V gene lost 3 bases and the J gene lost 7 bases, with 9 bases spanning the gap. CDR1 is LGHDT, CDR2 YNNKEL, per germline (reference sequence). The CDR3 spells CASSQLRVGYTF. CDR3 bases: TGTGCCAGCAGCCAGCTCAGGGTTGGCTACACCTTC.

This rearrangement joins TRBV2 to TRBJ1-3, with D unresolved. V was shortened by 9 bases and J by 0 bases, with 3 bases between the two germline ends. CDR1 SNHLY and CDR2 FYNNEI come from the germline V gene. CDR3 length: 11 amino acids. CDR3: CASVSGNTIYF. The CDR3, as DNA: TGTGCCAGTGTCTCTGGAAACACCATATATTTT.

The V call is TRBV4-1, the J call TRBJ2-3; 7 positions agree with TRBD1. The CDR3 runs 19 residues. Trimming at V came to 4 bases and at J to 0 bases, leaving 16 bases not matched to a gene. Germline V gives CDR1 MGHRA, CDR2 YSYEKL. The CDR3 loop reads CASSPQKGTVFPSTDTQYF. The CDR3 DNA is TGCGCCAGCAGCCCCCAGAAAGGGACAGTTTTTCCTAGCACAGATACGCAGTATTTT.

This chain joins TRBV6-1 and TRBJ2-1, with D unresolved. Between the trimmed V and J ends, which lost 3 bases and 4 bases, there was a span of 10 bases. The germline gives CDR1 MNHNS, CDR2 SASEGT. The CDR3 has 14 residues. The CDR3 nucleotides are TGTGCCAGCAGTGATGTGGGGATTTACAATGAGCAGTTCTTC. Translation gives CASSDVGIYNEQFF.

CDR3 loop: CASYPRTSRTEAFF. CDR3 nucleotide sequence: TGTGCCAGCTACCCCCGGACGTCACGGACTGAAGCTTTCTTT. J is TRBJ1-1 and V is TRBV27; D is unresolved. There are 14 residues in the CDR3. Germline-derived CDR1 and CDR2 are MNHEY and SMNVEV (reference sequence). Deletions cut 8 bases from V and 5 bases from J, with 18 bases between.

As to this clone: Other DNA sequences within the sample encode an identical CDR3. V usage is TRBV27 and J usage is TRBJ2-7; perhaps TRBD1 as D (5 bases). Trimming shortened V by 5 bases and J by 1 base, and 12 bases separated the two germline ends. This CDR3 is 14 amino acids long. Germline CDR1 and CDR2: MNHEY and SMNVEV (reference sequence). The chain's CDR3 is CASSPSRVSYEQYF. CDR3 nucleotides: TGTGCCAGCAGTCCATCCAGGGTTTCCTACGAGCAGTACTTC.

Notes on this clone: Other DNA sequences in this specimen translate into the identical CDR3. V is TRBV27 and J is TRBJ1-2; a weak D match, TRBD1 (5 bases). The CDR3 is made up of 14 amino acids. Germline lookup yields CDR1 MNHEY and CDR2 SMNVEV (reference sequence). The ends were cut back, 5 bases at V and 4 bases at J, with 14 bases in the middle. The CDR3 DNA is TGTGCCAGCAGTCTCCGGGACTCCAGCTATGGCTACACCTTC. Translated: CASSLRDSSYGYTF.

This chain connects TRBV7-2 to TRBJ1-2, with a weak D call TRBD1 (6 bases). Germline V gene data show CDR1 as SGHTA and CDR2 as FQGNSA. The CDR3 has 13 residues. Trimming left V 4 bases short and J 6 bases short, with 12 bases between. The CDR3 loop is CASSYWGAHGYTF. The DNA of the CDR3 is TGTGCCAGCAGCTACTGGGGGGCGCATGGCTACACCTTC. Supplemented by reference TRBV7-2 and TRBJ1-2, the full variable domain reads GAGVSQSPSNKVTEKGKDVELRCDPISGHTALYWYRQSLGQGLEFLIYFQGNSAPDKSGLPSDRFSAERTGGSVSTLTIQRTQQEDSAVYLCASSYWGAHGYTFGSGTRLTVV.

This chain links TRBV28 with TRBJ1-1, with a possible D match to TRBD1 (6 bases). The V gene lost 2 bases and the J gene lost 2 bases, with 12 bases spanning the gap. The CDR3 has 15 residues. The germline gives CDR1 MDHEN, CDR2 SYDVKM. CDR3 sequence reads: CASSLRDTFNTEAFF. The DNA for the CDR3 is TGTGCCAGCAGTTTACGGGACACCTTTAACACTGAAGCTTTCTTT.

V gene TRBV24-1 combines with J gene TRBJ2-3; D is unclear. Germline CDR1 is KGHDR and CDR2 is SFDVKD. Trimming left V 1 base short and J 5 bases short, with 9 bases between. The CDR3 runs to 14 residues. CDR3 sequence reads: CATSDFRRKDTQYF. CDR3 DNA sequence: TGTGCCACCAGTGATTTCCGTCGTAAAGATACGCAGTATTTT.

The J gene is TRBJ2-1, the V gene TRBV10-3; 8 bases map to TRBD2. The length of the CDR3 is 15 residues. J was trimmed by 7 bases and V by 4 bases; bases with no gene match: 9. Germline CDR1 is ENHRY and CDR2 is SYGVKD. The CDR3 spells CAISVPGTRRNEQFF. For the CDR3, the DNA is TGTGCCATCAGTGTACCCGGGACTAGGCGGAATGAGCAGTTCTTC.

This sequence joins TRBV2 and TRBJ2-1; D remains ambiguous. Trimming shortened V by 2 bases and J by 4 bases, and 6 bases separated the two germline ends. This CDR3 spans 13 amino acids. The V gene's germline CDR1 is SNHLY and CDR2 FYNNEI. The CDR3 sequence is CASSEWSYNEQFF. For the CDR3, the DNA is TGTGCCAGCAGTGAATGGTCATACAATGAGCAGTTCTTC. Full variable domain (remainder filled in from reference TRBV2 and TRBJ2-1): EPEVTQTPSHQVTQMGQEVILRCVPISNHLYFYWYRQILGQKVEFLVSFYNNEISEKSEIFDDQFSVERPDGSNFTLKIRSTKLEDSAMYFCASSEWSYNEQFFGPGTRLTVL.

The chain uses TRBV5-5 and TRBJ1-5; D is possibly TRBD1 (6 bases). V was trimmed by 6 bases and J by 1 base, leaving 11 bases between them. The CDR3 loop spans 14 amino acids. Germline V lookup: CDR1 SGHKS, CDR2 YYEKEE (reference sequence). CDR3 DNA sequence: TGTGCCAGCAACAGGGACGGGAGCAATCAGCCCCAGCATTTT. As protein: CASNRDGSNQPQHF.

The CDR3 nucleotides are TGTGCCAGCAGTTTATCAGGCGGATTAGTAGGGGAGACCCAGTACTTC. Translated, it gives CASSLSGGLVGETQYF. The chain links TRBV27 to TRBJ2-5, with unresolved D. Trimming shortened V by 0 bases and J by 5 bases, and 16 bases separated the two germline ends. The germline CDR1 and CDR2 sequences are MNHEY and SMNVEV (reference sequence). The length of the CDR3 is 16 residues.